These 32 T cell receptor beta chains were sequenced from one sample in a study of OX40 agonist ivuxolimab in advanced cancers. Repertoires were generated with immunoSEQ multiplex PCR, while TCRdb's copy carries only in-frame clones and drops some. In the table there are under 100,000 clones, approximately 92% of which are singletons. Sequenced here: CD4+ or CD8+ T cells sorted from blood, sampled in a trial of the OX40 agonist ivuxolimab. All receptors derive from an adult with an advanced solid tumor such as melanoma, head and neck, liver or kidney cancer.

This clone was detected only once. The chain joins TRBV6-6 to TRBJ1-4; D gene unclear. Per the germline V gene, CDR1 is MNHNY and CDR2 is SVGAGI (reference sequence). The CDR3 spans 15 residues. Between the trimmed V and J ends, which lost 6 bases and 0 bases, there was a span of 11 bases. The CDR3 nucleotides read TGTGCCAGCAGACAACTAGCCTCAACTAATGAAAAACTGTTTTTT. This translates into CASRQLASTNEKLFF.

J is TRBJ2-2 and V is TRBV5-4; TRBD1 is a possible D gene (5 bases). Trimming shortened V by 10 bases and J by 0 bases, and 16 bases separated the two germline ends. From germline, CDR1 is SGHNT and CDR2 YYREEE (reference sequence). The CDR3 sequence is 15 residues long. In DNA form, the CDR3 reads TGTGCCTTGTCAAAGGGGTCCACGAACACCGGGGAGCTGTTTTTT. Translated, it gives CALSKGSTNTGELFF.

The chain has TRBV28 and TRBJ2-2, with D uncertain. The germline V gene encodes CDR1 MDHEN and CDR2 SYDVKM. The CDR3 consists of 16 residues. Trimming removed 6 bases at V and 0 bases at J, with 14 bases between. CDR3 DNA: TGTGCCAGCAGCCTTTATGGCACTGCGAACACCGGGGAGCTGTTTTTT. Amino acid sequence: CASSLYGTANTGELFF.

The gene calls are TRBV7-9 and TRBJ2-5; 8 positions agree with TRBD2. The J call may be wrong; the DNA end is better matched by TRBJ2-7. The CDR3 contains 15 residues. Germline V gene lookup returns CDR1 SEHNR and CDR2 FQNEAQ (reference sequence). CDR3: CASSLSAGVEYEQYF. In DNA, the CDR3 is TGTGCCAGCAGCTTATCAGCGGGAGTCGAGTACGAGCAGTACTTC.

The chain has TRBV7-2 and TRBJ2-5, with D unclear. The V end lost 2 bases, the J end lost 2 bases, and 12 bases lay between the germline ends. The CDR3 has 15 residues. Germline V gives CDR1 SGHTA, CDR2 FQGNSA. The CDR3 DNA follows: TGTGCCAGCAGCTTAATCGGACGGAAACAAGAGACCCAGTACTTC. Translated: CASSLIGRKQETQYF.

Written as DNA, the CDR3 is TGTGCCAGCAGTTTTCCTAGGGCCGGTAGCAATCAGCCCCAGCATTTT. It is translated as CASSFPRAGSNQPQHF. The chain has TRBV28 and TRBJ1-5; D is uncertain. V lost 3 bases, J lost 0 bases, and 12 bases lay in between. The CDR3 spans 16 residues. Germline V gives CDR1 MDHEN, CDR2 SYDVKM.

This chain uses TRBV7-2 with TRBJ1-2; 10 nucleotides match TRBD1. The germline gives CDR1 SGHTA, CDR2 FQGNSA. The CDR3 loop spans 16 amino acids. The V segment lost 1 base and the J segment 5 bases; nucleotides outside the gene matches: 7. CDR3 bases: TGTGCCAGCAGCTTAGATCTTTCGGGACAGGGGTATGGCTACACCTTC. Encoded protein: CASSLDLSGQGYGYTF.

The chain uses TRBV7-9 and TRBJ2-7; 9 bases agree with TRBD2. Germline-derived CDR1 and CDR2 are SEHNR and FQNEAQ (reference sequence). The ends lost 6 bases at V and 0 bases at J; junction bases unmatched: 3. The CDR3 extends over 14 amino acids. Here the CDR3 reads CASRISGSSYEQYF. In DNA, the CDR3 is TGTGCCAGCAGGATTAGCGGGAGCTCCTACGAGCAGTACTTC. Supplemented by reference TRBV7-9 and TRBJ2-7, the full variable domain reads DTGVSQNPRHKITKRGQNVTFRCDPISEHNRLYWYRQTLGQGPEFLTYFQNEAQLEKSRLLSDRFSAERPKGSFSTLEIQRTEQGDSAMYLCASRISGSSYEQYFGPGTRLTVT.

Regarding this clone: Within the sample, other DNA sequences also encode this same CDR3. The J gene is TRBJ1-1, the V gene TRBV7-2; a weak D match, TRBD1 (5 bases). Trimming stripped 1 base from V and 5 bases from J, with 11 bases between. This CDR3 comprises 14 residues. The V gene's germline CDR1 is SGHTA and CDR2 FQGNSA. The CDR3 coding sequence is TGTGCCAGCAGCTTAGTCCCCGAGGGGACTGAAGCTTTCTTT. Its translation is CASSLVPEGTEAFF. The full variable domain, in which reference TRBV7-2 and TRBJ1-1 provide the parts outside the CDR3, is GAGVSQSPSNKVTEKGKDVELRCDPISGHTALYWYRQSLGQGLEFLIYFQGNSAPDKSGLPSDRFSAERTGGSVSTLTIQRTQQEDSAVYLCASSLVPEGTEAFFGQGTRLTVV.

This clone has a handful of counts. V and J are TRBV19 and TRBJ2-7, with TRBD1 matching over 9 bases. The CDR3 spans 14 residues. V shed 4 bases and J 6 bases; nucleotides not matched to a gene: 7. Germline V lookup: CDR1 LNHDA, CDR2 SQIVND (reference sequence). The CDR3: CASSTGQGPSEQYF. CDR3 coding DNA: TGTGCCAGTAGTACGGGACAGGGTCCCAGCGAGCAGTACTTC.

The chain carries TRBV6-5 and TRBJ2-3; D ambiguous. The CDR3 contains 13 residues. Trimming pared 4 bases from V and 13 bases from J, leaving 18 bases between. In germline, CDR1 is MNHEY, CDR2 SVGAGI. The CDR3 sequence is CASSLRTPDKEYF. The CDR3 DNA sequence: TGTGCCAGCAGTTTACGGACCCCGGATAAGGAGTATTTT.

V usage is TRBV9 and J usage is TRBJ2-1; D is undetermined. CDR3 size: 15 residues. V shed 4 bases and J shed 7 bases, with 18 bases lying between them. The germline gives CDR1 SGDLS, CDR2 YYNGEE. CDR3 residues: CASSSSTRYGNEQFF. As DNA, the CDR3 is TGTGCCAGCAGCTCTTCCACAAGGTACGGGAATGAGCAGTTCTTC.

This clone was counted only a few times. V usage is TRBV29-1 and J usage is TRBJ1-2, with unresolved D. CDR3 length equals 13 residues. From germline, CDR1 is SQVTM and CDR2 ANQGSEA. V was clipped by 4 bases and J by 3 bases, with 12 bases between them. The CDR3 nucleotides read TGCAGCGTTGGATTAGACACCGACTATGGCTACACCTTC. Its translation is CSVGLDTDYGYTF. Variable domain in full (rest from reference TRBV29-1 and TRBJ1-2): SAVISQKPSRDICQRGTSLTIQCQVDSQVTMMFWYRQQPGQSLTLIATANQGSEATYESGFVIDKFPISRPNLTFSTLTVSNMSPEDSSIYLCSVGLDTDYGYTFGSGTRLTVV.

The rearrangement joins TRBV7-3 to TRBJ2-1; 7 nucleotides match TRBD1. Germline V CDR1 and CDR2: SGHTA, FQGTGA. After removal of 2 bases from V and 2 bases from J, the junction contained 0 bases not matched to a gene. The CDR3 length is 14 residues. CDR3 residues: CASSLGTAYNEQFF. Written as DNA, the CDR3 is TGTGCCAGCAGCTTAGGGACAGCCTACAATGAGCAGTTCTTC.

The genes are TRBV2 and TRBJ2-5; 10 bases are a match to TRBD2. The CDR3 consists of 14 residues. V trimming: 6 bases; J trimming: 5 bases; junction bases outside the gene matches: 6. Germline V gives CDR1 SNHLY, CDR2 FYNNEI. CDR3 residues: CASRLAGAGETQYF. The DNA for the CDR3 is TGTGCCAGCAGGCTAGCGGGAGCTGGGGAGACCCAGTACTTC.

In this sample, this clone turned up a few times. The J gene is TRBJ2-7, the V gene TRBV5-1, with 7 bases lining up with TRBD1. This CDR3 region has 14 residues. CDR1 is SGHRS and CDR2 is YFSETQ in the germline V gene. J gave up 6 bases and V 3 bases, and 9 bases lay outside the gene matches. The CDR3 protein is CASSYRQGSIEQYF. The CDR3 DNA is TGCGCCAGCAGCTACCGACAGGGATCCATCGAGCAGTACTTC.

The chain recombines TRBV19 with TRBJ1-6; unclear D gene. CDR1 is LNHDA and CDR2 is SQIVND in the germline V gene (reference sequence). This CDR3 region has 13 residues. The V gene lost 3 bases and the J gene lost 10 bases, with 10 bases spanning the gap. CDR3: CASSIGLRSPLHF. In DNA, the CDR3 is TGTGCCAGTAGTATCGGTCTTCGGTCACCCCTCCACTTT.

The V call is TRBV11-3, the J call TRBJ1-6; no clear D gene. The CDR3 consists of 13 residues. With 0 bases removed from V and 10 bases from J, the gap between germline ends came to 7 bases. CDR1 is SGHNT and CDR2 is YENEEA in the germline V gene. The CDR3 loop is CASSLDLVSPLHF. CDR3 in DNA: TGTGCCAGCAGCTTAGATTTAGTATCACCCCTCCACTTT. Using reference TRBV11-3 and TRBJ1-6 for the parts outside the CDR3, the full variable domain is EAGVVQSPRYKIIEKKQPVAFWCNPISGHNTLYWYLQNLGQGPELLIRYENEEAVDDSQLPKDRFSAERLKGVDSTLKIQPAELGDSAVYLCASSLDLVSPLHFGNGTRLTVT.

The genes are TRBV9 and TRBJ1-3; D is ambiguous. The ends were cut back, 0 bases at V and 1 base at J, with 5 bases in the middle. This CDR3 has 14 amino acids. Germline-derived CDR1 and CDR2 are SGDLS and YYNGEE. CDR3 in DNA: TGTGCCAGCAGCGTAGTTCCTTCTGGAAACACCATATATTTT. It specifies CASSVVPSGNTIYF.

The V gene is TRBV29-1, the J gene TRBJ1-2, with D possibly TRBD1 on 6 matching bases. Germline V gives CDR1 SQVTM, CDR2 ANQGSEA. Trimming left V 7 bases short and J 5 bases short, with 20 bases between. The CDR3 is made up of 14 amino acids. The CDR3: CSAGMVQGTYGYTF. As DNA, the CDR3 is TGCAGCGCCGGAATGGTCCAGGGGACGTATGGCTACACCTTC.

The chain recombines TRBV15 with TRBJ2-5; TRBD2 matches 11 bases. Losses at the gene ends were 1 base for V and 2 bases for J; bases not matched to a gene: 3. This CDR3 is 16 amino acids long. Germline assignment: CDR1 LNHNV and CDR2 YYDKDF (reference sequence). The CDR3 spells CATSRGLAGGQETQYF. The CDR3 DNA is TGTGCCACCAGCAGAGGTCTAGCGGGGGGTCAAGAGACCCAGTACTTC. The full variable domain, its missing parts supplied by reference TRBV15 and TRBJ2-5, is DAMVIQNPRYQVTQFGKPVTLSCSQTLNHNVMYWYQQKSSQAPKLLFHYYDKDFNNEADTPDNFQSRRPNTSFCFLDIRSPGLGDTAMYLCATSRGLAGGQETQYFGPGTRLLVL.

The chain has TRBV9 and TRBJ2-5, with 8 positions matching TRBD1. V lost 1 base and J lost 5; bases outside the gene matches: 10. Looked up from germline, CDR1 is SGDLS and CDR2 is YYNGEE. The CDR3 is 16 residues long. In DNA form, the CDR3 reads TGTGCCAGCAGCGTATCCCCTCGACAGGGGACGGAGACCCAGTACTTC. It yields the protein CASSVSPRQGTETQYF.

V is TRBV5-4 and J is TRBJ2-7; 9 bases align to TRBD1. V lost 0 bases and J lost 3; bases outside the gene matches: 7. The CDR3 has 16 residues. CDR1 is SGHNT and CDR2 is YYREEE in the germline V gene (reference sequence). The CDR3 DNA reads TGTGCCAGCAGCTTGGACCCCGGGACAGGGTTCTACGAGCAGTACTTC. It is translated as CASSLDPGTGFYEQYF.

The chain recombines TRBV5-5 with TRBJ1-6; no definite D call. This CDR3 is 13 amino acids long. Germline V gives CDR1 SGHKS, CDR2 YYEKEE (reference sequence). V gave up 4 bases and J gave up 8 bases, with 10 bases separating them. This CDR3 is CASSTSNDSPLHF. The CDR3 region has the DNA TGTGCCAGCAGCACCTCAAATGATTCACCCCTCCACTTT. The full variable domain, completed using reference TRBV5-5 and TRBJ1-6, is DAGVTQSPTHLIKTRGQQVTLRCSPISGHKSVSWYQQVLGQGPQFIFQYYEKEERGRGNFPDRFSARQFPNYSSELNVNALLLGDSALYLCASSTSNDSPLHFGNGTRLTVT.

V gene TRBV28 combines with J gene TRBJ2-1; TRBD2 agrees at 9 bases. Germline assignment: CDR1 MDHEN and CDR2 SYDVKM. V dropped 5 bases and J dropped 9; count of bases not matched to a gene: 14. The CDR3 runs to 16 residues. CDR3 sequence reads: CASSPPGTSSTGEQFF. CDR3 nucleotides: TGTGCCAGCAGTCCCCCCGGGACTAGCTCAACCGGTGAGCAGTTCTTC.

This clone occurred a few times. The chain couples TRBV6-1 to TRBJ1-2; D may be TRBD1 (5 bases). Trimming shortened V by 6 bases and J by 3 bases, and 11 bases separated the two germline ends. The CDR3 is made up of 13 amino acids. Germline V gives CDR1 MNHNS, CDR2 SASEGT. This CDR3 is CASSVDRDYGYTF. Here the CDR3 DNA reads TGTGCCAGCAGCGTTGACAGAGACTATGGCTACACCTTC.

The chain uses TRBV19 and TRBJ1-2; D possibly corresponds to TRBD1 (5 bases). The CDR3 is made up of 12 amino acids. Trimming removed 7 bases at V and 7 bases at J, with 13 bases between. Germline CDR1 reads LNHDA; CDR2 reads SQIVND (reference sequence). The CDR3 DNA follows: TGTGCCAGTATTGGCAGGGTTTTTGGCTACACCTTC. Residues: CASIGRVFGYTF.

The rearrangement links TRBV19 to TRBJ2-3; D is unresolved. The V end lost 5 bases, the J end lost 2 bases, and 14 bases lay between the germline ends. There are 15 residues in the CDR3. Germline V gene sequence: CDR1 LNHDA, CDR2 SQIVND (reference sequence). The CDR3 sequence: CASSLPTRITDTQYF. The CDR3 DNA sequence: TGTGCCAGTAGTCTACCGACACGGATCACAGATACGCAGTATTTT.

V is TRBV6-5 and J is TRBJ1-6; D unclear. V was clipped by 4 bases and J by 8 bases, with 15 bases between them. CDR1 and CDR2 (germline): MNHEY, SVGAGI. The CDR3 has 15 amino acids. The CDR3 sequence: CASSSDGTGDSPLHF. As DNA, the CDR3 is TGTGCCAGCAGTTCTGATGGTACCGGTGATTCACCCCTCCACTTT.

The rearrangement uses TRBV27 and TRBJ2-3; D unresolved. Germline V lookup: CDR1 MNHEY, CDR2 SMNVEV (reference sequence). Trimming stripped 4 bases from V and 0 bases from J, with 17 bases between. This CDR3 spans 17 amino acids. The CDR3 nucleotides read TGTGCCAGCAGTTCCCTGTGGGATACGATAAGCACAGATACGCAGTATTTT. Residues: CASSSLWDTISTDTQYF.

This chain connects TRBV27 to TRBJ1-1; TRBD1 aligns across 7 bases. There are 15 residues in the CDR3. With 6 bases clipped from V and 0 bases from J, the junction kept 7 bases outside the gene matches. Per the germline V gene, CDR1 is MNHEY and CDR2 is SMNVEV (reference sequence). Here the CDR3 reads CASRPDRSMNTEAFF. The CDR3 DNA reads TGTGCCAGCAGACCGGACAGGTCGATGAACACTGAAGCTTTCTTT.

The rearrangement joins TRBV9 to TRBJ2-5; 12 bases fit TRBD2. Trimming removed 4 bases from V and 5 bases from J; junction bases left unmatched: 12. This CDR3 spans 17 amino acids. CDR1 is SGDLS, CDR2 YYNGEE, per germline. CDR3 in DNA: TGTGCCAGCAGCCTCAACCCTAGCGGGAGGGCCACTGAGACCCAGTACTTC. Translating it yields CASSLNPSGRATETQYF. Full variable domain (rest looked up from reference TRBV9 and TRBJ2-5): DSGVTQTPKHLITATGQRVTLRCSPRSGDLSVYWYQQSLDQGLQFLIQYYNGEERAKGNILERFSAQQFPDLHSELNLSSLELGDSALYFCASSLNPSGRATETQYFGPGTRLLVL.